These 27 T cell receptor beta chains originate from one sample sequenced in a study of shared T cell receptors in the human thymus. Libraries were prepared by immunoSEQ multiplex PCR; TCRdb keeps only in-frame clonotypes and omits some of them. The table has hundreds of thousands of clones, 80% to 90% seen once. These data were also filed under a second study, of human thymus T cells.

The material sequenced was thymocytes. Receptor source: a boy under two years old with a congenital heart defect.

The chain links TRBV4-1 to TRBJ2-2; 8 bases are shared with TRBD1. CDR3 length equals 16 residues. Germline V CDR1 and CDR2: MGHRA, YSYEKL. Germline trimming cut 3 bases from V and 3 bases from J; bases unmatched to any gene: 6. The CDR3: CASSHMTGADTGELFF. The CDR3 DNA reads TGCGCCAGCAGCCACATGACAGGGGCGGACACCGGGGAGCTGTTTTTT.

This rearrangement joins TRBV6-5 to TRBJ2-2; 8 nucleotides align to TRBD1. CDR1 is MNHEY and CDR2 is SVGAGI in the germline V gene. V gave up 3 bases and J gave up 4 bases; unmatched junction bases: 7. CDR3 length: 16 residues. For the CDR3, the DNA is TGTGCCAGCAGTTATCGACAGGGGCCGTTCACCGGGGAGCTGTTTTTT. Amino acid sequence: CASSYRQGPFTGELFF.

This chain uses TRBV19 with TRBJ2-3, with 7 positions matching TRBD1. Germline loops: CDR1 LNHDA, CDR2 SQIVND (reference sequence). The CDR3 consists of 14 residues. V dropped 4 bases and J dropped 1; count of bases not matched to a gene: 2. The CDR3 here is CASSRQGGTDTQYF. The CDR3 nucleotides read TGTGCCAGTAGTAGGCAGGGGGGCACAGATACGCAGTATTTT.

The chain links TRBV5-1 to TRBJ2-7; 16 nucleotides match TRBD2. Germline CDR1 is SGHRS and CDR2 is YFSETQ. This CDR3 is 18 amino acids long. V shed 2 bases, J shed 3 bases, and the junction held 8 bases outside the gene matches. The CDR3: CASSFDPGLAGGRYEQYF. For the CDR3, the DNA is TGCGCCAGCAGCTTTGACCCGGGACTAGCGGGGGGGCGCTACGAGCAGTACTTC.

The chain carries TRBV18 and TRBJ2-5; 9 bases are shared with TRBD2. The J call is in doubt because the DNA end fits TRBJ2-7 better. This CDR3 has 18 amino acids. The germline V gene encodes CDR1 KGHSH and CDR2 LQKENI. CDR3 DNA: TGTGCCAGCTCACCAATAGCGGGAGATGGAGATGGGTCCTACGAGCAGTACTTC. The encoded protein is CASSPIAGDGDGSYEQYF.

The chain carries TRBV21-1 and TRBJ2-7; whether TRBD1, the table's D call, matches the DNA was not checked. TRBV21-1 is labeled a pseudogene. The CDR3 totals 14 residues. The CDR3 protein is CASSKRQGLDEQYF. Written as DNA, the CDR3 is TGTGCCAGCAGCAAACGACAGGGTCTCGACGAGCAGTACTTC.

The genes are TRBV15 and TRBJ1-1; 10 nucleotides align to TRBD1. The CDR3 sequence is 16 residues long. Germline values: CDR1 LNHNV, CDR2 YYDKDF (reference sequence). Unmatched junction bases numbered 8, after V lost 6 bases and J lost 1 base. The CDR3 coding sequence is TGTGCCACCAGGCCAAGGGGGACAGGGGAGAACACTGAAGCTTTCTTT. This translates into CATRPRGTGENTEAFF.

The V and J genes are TRBV9 and TRBJ1-1, with a possible D match to TRBD1 (5 bases). CDR3 size: 14 residues. Trimming removed 4 bases at V and 6 bases at J, with 16 bases between. Germline CDR1 reads SGDLS; CDR2 reads YYNGEE. The CDR3 sequence is CASSPPMGRSEAFF. CDR3 coding DNA: TGTGCCAGCAGCCCCCCCATGGGGCGGTCTGAAGCTTTCTTT. The variable domain in full, completed from reference TRBV9 and TRBJ1-1, reads DSGVTQTPKHLITATGQRVTLRCSPRSGDLSVYWYQQSLDQGLQFLIQYYNGEERAKGNILERFSAQQFPDLHSELNLSSLELGDSALYFCASSPPMGRSEAFFGQGTRLTVV.

This CDR3 is CASLGGRGRDKEQYF. The CDR3 nucleotides read TGTGCCAGCCTAGGGGGTCGCGGGAGGGACAAAGAGCAGTACTTC. This chain links TRBV27 with TRBJ2-7, with 9 bases identical to TRBD2. CDR1 MNHEY and CDR2 SMNVEV come from the germline V gene (reference sequence). Losses at the gene ends were 8 bases for V and 7 bases for J; bases not matched to a gene: 15. The CDR3 runs 15 residues.

The rearrangement links TRBV7-6 to TRBJ1-6, with 8 bases fitting TRBD1. The V segment lost 4 bases and the J segment 4 bases; nucleotides outside the gene matches: 3. This CDR3 region has 15 residues. Germline values: CDR1 SGHVS, CDR2 FNYEAQ. The CDR3 loop reads CASSWGDRYNSPLHF. Here the CDR3 DNA reads TGTGCCAGCAGCTGGGGGGACAGGTATAATTCACCCCTCCACTTT.

The J gene is TRBJ2-1, the V gene TRBV11-1, with D possibly matching TRBD2 (5 bases). The CDR3 sequence is 12 residues long. V lost 5 bases and J lost 10, with 12 bases in between. The germline gives CDR1 SGHAT, CDR2 FQDESV (reference sequence). This chain's CDR3 is CASSPGGSEQFF. The CDR3 region has the DNA TGTGCCAGCAGCCCGGGCGGGTCGGAGCAGTTCTTC.

The chain carries TRBV14 and TRBJ1-2; D is unresolved. Germline V gives CDR1 SGHDN, CDR2 FVKESK. The CDR3 covers 17 residues. The V gene lost 4 bases and the J gene lost 4 bases, with 22 bases spanning the gap. Here the CDR3 DNA reads TGTGCCAGCAGCCCCGAAGATAGAGTCTCAATACTCTATGGCTACACCTTC. This gives the protein CASSPEDRVSILYGYTF.

Remarks on this clone: The germline gene is not matched at one end of the junction; a read error may be the cause. Other DNA sequences in this specimen translate into the identical CDR3. The rearrangement uses TRBV6-5 and TRBJ1-6; 7 nucleotides match TRBD1. The CDR3 runs 16 residues. Germline CDR1 MNHEY, CDR2 SVGAGI. CDR3 sequence: CASSLPTGQHNSPLHF. CDR3 nucleotides: TGTGCCAGCAGTTTACCTACGGGACAGCATAATTCCCCCCTCCACTTT.

The V call is TRBV7-2, the J call TRBJ2-5; 8 positions match TRBD1. The V and J ends lost 4 bases and 2 bases, in that order; junction bases with no gene match: 6. Germline assignment: CDR1 SGHTA and CDR2 FQGNSA. The CDR3 loop spans 15 amino acids. As DNA, the CDR3 is TGTGCCAGCAGCTCCCACCGGGACAGGCAAGAGACCCAGTACTTC. Amino acids: CASSSHRDRQETQYF.

This sequence joins TRBV4-3 and TRBJ2-2, with D perhaps matching TRBD2 (6 bases). Germline CDR1 and CDR2: LGHNA and YSLEER. The CDR3 is 18 residues long. The V end was cut by 4 bases, the J end by 0 bases, with 18 bases between. The CDR3 DNA reads as TGCGCCAGCAGCCCACGGGGACTGACGCCCTCGAACACCGGGGAGCTGTTTTTT. Encoded protein: CASSPRGLTPSNTGELFF.

The chain links TRBV10-2 to TRBJ2-7; no definite D call. The V gene lost 5 bases and the J gene lost 3 bases, with 5 bases spanning the gap. CDR3 length: 11 amino acids. CDR1 and CDR2 (germline): WSHSY, SAAADI. For the CDR3, the DNA is TGCGCCAGCAGTCCTAACTACGAGCAGTACTTC. Translation: CASSPNYEQYF.

This chain joins TRBV19 and TRBJ1-2; unclear D gene. The CDR3 sequence is 14 residues long. Germline lookup yields CDR1 LNHDA and CDR2 SQIVND (reference sequence). The V gene lost 5 bases and the J gene lost 4 bases, with 14 bases spanning the gap. The CDR3 loop reads CASSGPPETYGYTF. The CDR3 DNA reads TGTGCCAGTAGTGGCCCCCCAGAAACCTATGGCTACACCTTC.

This chain connects TRBV28 to TRBJ2-2, with D tentatively TRBD2 (6 bases). There are 17 residues in the CDR3. V lost 7 bases, J lost 2 bases, and 20 bases lay in between. The germline V gene encodes CDR1 MDHEN and CDR2 SYDVKM. The CDR3 is CASIHYPLGGNTGELFF. The CDR3 bases are TGTGCCAGCATCCATTACCCCCTGGGGGGAAACACCGGGGAGCTGTTTTTT.

This clone has just one count. The chain joins TRBV7-9 to TRBJ1-2; D not certain. This CDR3 is built from 15 residues. With 5 bases removed from V and 5 bases from J, the gap between germline ends came to 18 bases. Germline loops: CDR1 SEHNR, CDR2 FQNEAQ (reference sequence). The CDR3 DNA is TGTGCCAGCAGCCGGCCCGGCGGCCCCTATTATGGCTACACCTTC. Translated: CASSRPGGPYYGYTF.

The rearrangement joins TRBV19 to TRBJ2-5; possible D gene TRBD1, 6 bases. The germline V and J ends were trimmed by 5 bases and 4 bases, with 17 bases remaining between them. Germline V gene data show CDR1 as LNHDA and CDR2 as SQIVND (reference sequence). The CDR3 has 15 amino acids. CDR3 sequence (DNA): TGTGCCAGTAGTGCCACAGGGCTGAAAAGAGAGACCCAGTACTTC. It codes for CASSATGLKRETQYF.

Concerning this clone: Germline is not matched at one junction end, which may reflect a read error. The genes are TRBV7-2 and TRBJ2-2; TRBD2 aligns across 10 bases. CDR3 length: 14 amino acids. Germline loops: CDR1 SGHTA, CDR2 FQGNSA. The CDR3 here is CASSVAGGTGELFF. The CDR3 region has the DNA TGTGCCAGCAGCGTAGCGGGGGGCACCGGGGAGCTGTTTTTT.

The chain links TRBV25-1 to TRBJ1-2; 8 bases agree with TRBD1. The CDR3 is made up of 13 amino acids. Germline values: CDR1 MGHDK, CDR2 SYGVNS. With V trimmed by 8 bases and J by 6 bases, 8 bases remained unmatched. This chain's CDR3 is CASQGARWNGYTF. CDR3 nucleotides: TGTGCCAGCCAGGGGGCGCGTTGGAATGGCTACACCTTC.

V usage is TRBV10-3 and J usage is TRBJ1-4; TRBD1 agrees at 8 bases. Trimming cost V 5 bases and J 12 bases; bases outside gene matches: 14. There are 15 residues in the CDR3. In germline, CDR1 is ENHRY, CDR2 SYGVKD. The CDR3 protein is CAISTDRGLGRELFF. CDR3 nucleotides: TGTGCCATCAGTACCGACAGGGGCCTCGGTCGTGAACTGTTTTTT.

With regard to this clone: The junction departs from germline at one end; a sequencing error may be responsible. CDR3 sequence: CANSPGTGGNEQFF. The CDR3 nucleotides are TGTGCCAACAGTCCGGGAACGGGGGGCAATGAGCAGTTCTTC. This rearrangement joins TRBV6-5 to TRBJ2-1; TRBD2 aligns across 7 bases. The CDR3 is 14 residues long. CDR1 is MNHEY and CDR2 is SVGAGI in the germline V gene.

The chain employs TRBV2 and TRBJ2-7; D is unclear. The CDR3 is 14 residues long. CDR1 SNHLY and CDR2 FYNNEI come from the germline V gene. Trimming cost V 6 bases and J 0 bases, with 12 bases left between them. The CDR3 protein is CASRGERLSYEQYF. The DNA for the CDR3 is TGTGCCAGCAGAGGTGAGCGACTCTCCTACGAGCAGTACTTC.

The gene calls are TRBV4-1 and TRBJ1-3; tentative D call: TRBD1 (6 bases). The CDR3 has 17 residues. The V end lost 4 bases, the J end lost 0 bases, and 16 bases lay between the germline ends. Looked up from germline, CDR1 is MGHRA and CDR2 is YSYEKL. CDR3 in DNA: TGCGCCAGCAGCCGTACCGGGACAAAGAGCTCTGGAAACACCATATATTTT. Amino acid sequence: CASSRTGTKSSGNTIYF.

The rearrangement joins TRBV5-5 to TRBJ1-1; no definite D call. The CDR3 has 16 amino acids. V lost 0 bases to trimming and J lost 0 bases, with 12 bases between them. Germline V gene lookup returns CDR1 SGHKS and CDR2 YYEKEE (reference sequence). CDR3 in DNA: TGTGCCAGCAGCTTGGACTGGGCCACTTTGAACACTGAAGCTTTCTTT. Amino acids: CASSLDWATLNTEAFF.